The T cell receptor (beta chain) under discussion was sequenced for a study of T cell repertoires in cytomegalovirus infection. About the research overall: The authors used CMV epitopes that were HLA-C-restricted (recently identified) and HLA-B-restricted (well studied). CMV infection and matching HLA type were both indicated by public TCR beta signatures.

As for this clonotype: Antigen unknown.

The CDR3 totals 16 residues. Trimming shortened V by 4 bases and J by 0 bases, and 15 bases separated the two germline ends. Germline CDR1 is SGHNT and CDR2 is YYREEE (reference sequence). TCRdb independently ran MiXCR on the reads; one entry per CDR3 protein. The table lists hundreds of thousands of distinct CDR3 sequences, about 33% of them singletons, with roughly 20% in the top ten. Study-level results: HLA-C-restricted CMV clonotypes gave the most frequent clonotype in two of eight donors. Individuals carrying CMV plus the relevant HLA were identified by cumulative frequency of public TCR beta families.

V is TRBV5-4 and J is TRBJ2-3; no clear D. The input for sequencing was cultured PBMCs, taken from culture after CMV antigen stimulation. The TCR was taken from a human donor in good health (CMV status not recorded). Some clones in this sample may be carry-over from other donors' samples. The DNA for the CDR3 is TGTGCCAGCAGCCGGTCGGCGGAAGTTAGCACAGATACGCAGTATTTT. It translates to CASSRSAEVSTDTQYF.